This is a list of T cell receptor beta chains from one sample in a study of blood T cell repertoires in COVID-19. TCRdb's table, derived via immunoSEQ multiplex PCR, lists solely in-frame clones and lacks some. The sample lists under 100,000 clones; around 80% were seen once. Input material: peripheral blood. The receptors derive from a man between 60 and 75 years old with acute or convalescent COVID-19. CDR3s include the opening cysteine and the closing phenylalanine or tryptophan. The D gene is left open where the match is weak.

j_call | v_call | d_call | cdr3_aa | cdr3_nt
TRBJ2-7 | TRBV4-1 | NA | CASSQVTVGEVSYEQYF | TGCGCCAGCAGCCAAGTGACAGTGGGCGAAGTCTCCTACGAGCAGTACTTC
TRBJ1-5 | TRBV7-8 | NA | CASSLAPPGAGNQPQHF | TGTGCCAGCAGCTTAGCGCCCCCAGGGGCAGGCAATCAGCCCCAGCATTTT
TRBJ1-2 | TRBV28 | TRBD1 | CASSPGQGQSSNYGYTF | TGTGCCAGCAGTCCGGGACAGGGACAGTCAAGTAACTATGGCTACACCTTC
TRBJ2-1 | TRBV19 | NA | CASSMGPSVSENEQFF | TGTGCCAGTAGTATGGGGCCTAGCGTCTCGGAGAATGAGCAGTTCTTC
TRBJ1-1 | TRBV7-2 | TRBD1 | CASSTRGGYTEAFF | TGTGCCAGCAGCACTAGAGGGGGCTACACTGAAGCTTTCTTT
TRBJ2-3 | TRBV24-1 | TRBD2 | CATSDRGTSGGCTDTQYF | TGTGCCACCAGTGACCGCGGGACTAGCGGGGGGTGCACAGATACGCAGTATTTT
TRBJ1-1 | TRBV27 | NA | CASRNRAMNTEAFF | TGTGCCAGCAGGAACAGGGCTATGAACACTGAAGCTTTCTTT
TRBJ1-1 | TRBV28 | TRBD1 | CASSLKYGTVEAFF | TGTGCCAGCAGTTTAAAATATGGGACAGTTGAAGCTTTCTTT
TRBJ1-1 | TRBV18 | NA | CASSPETGFTEAFF | TGTGCCAGCTCACCAGAGACAGGTTTCACTGAAGCTTTCTTT
TRBJ2-7 | TRBV6-5 | TRBD1 | CASSLTGGDPYEQYF | TGTGCCAGCAGCCTGACAGGGGGCGATCCCTACGAGCAGTACTTC
TRBJ1-5 | TRBV19 | NA | CASSVTTVSNQPQHF | TGTGCCAGTAGTGTTACGACAGTTAGCAATCAGCCCCAGCATTTT